These 15 T cell receptor beta chains were all obtained from the same sample, sequenced in a study of T cells in Graves' hyperthyroidism and ophthalmopathy. Amplification of TCR beta CDR3 regions used RNA as the template. The TCR CDR3 was amplified in a first-round RT-PCR using the HTBI primer set. TCRdb independently ran MiXCR on the multiplex PCR reads; one entry per CDR3 protein. This repertoire shows hundreds of thousands of distinct CDR3 sequences, 16% found once; its top ten account for about 17%. The sequencing input was blood. These receptor sequences come from a woman between 18 and 29 years old with Graves' hyperthyroidism.

This clonotype appeared many times. This rearrangement joins TRBV7-9 to TRBJ2-1, with unresolved D. Germline CDR1 reads SEHNR; CDR2 reads FQNEAQ (reference sequence). Trimming took 5 bases from V and 7 from J, leaving 9 bases between them. The CDR3 runs to 12 residues. In DNA, the CDR3 is TGTGCCAGCAGCCAAAGGTCTAATGAGCAGTTCTTC. This gives the protein CASSQRSNEQFF.

In its sample, this clonotype was seen many times. The chain has TRBV24-1 and TRBJ2-3, with TRBD2 identical over 8 bases. The CDR3 contains 15 residues. CDR1 is KGHDR, CDR2 SFDVKD, per germline. V trimming: 1 base; J trimming: 8 bases; junction bases outside the gene matches: 7. CDR3 loop: CATSDFREGLRTQYF. CDR3 nucleotide sequence: TGTGCCACCAGTGATTTTCGGGAGGGCCTTCGTACGCAGTATTTT.

This clonotype was counted many times. The rearrangement joins TRBV6-1 to TRBJ2-3; no clear D. Germline assignment: CDR1 MNHNS and CDR2 SASEGT. The CDR3 spans 13 residues. Trimming took 5 bases from V and 0 from J, leaving 6 bases between them. The CDR3: CASSSQSTDTQYF. The CDR3 nucleotides read TGTGCCAGCAGTTCCCAGAGCACAGATACGCAGTATTTT.

This clonotype has at least ten counts. V is TRBV29-1 and J is TRBJ2-5, with 7 bases fitting TRBD1. CDR3 length: 14 residues. Germline V lookup: CDR1 SQVTM, CDR2 ANQGSEA. The J segment lost 3 bases and the V segment lost 6 bases, leaving 10 bases of the junction unmatched. DNA of the CDR3: TGCAGCGTCGGACAGGTTGGCTCCGAAGAGACCCAGTACTTC. This encodes CSVGQVGSEETQYF.

The chain links TRBV28 to TRBJ1-1; D unresolved. Trimming took off 6 bases at V and 7 bases at J, with 12 bases between the two ends. Germline V CDR1 and CDR2: MDHEN, SYDVKM. The CDR3 spans 12 residues. The CDR3 spells CASSFPGGEAFF. DNA of the CDR3: TGTGCCAGCAGCTTCCCGGGTGGTGAAGCTTTCTTT.

A word on this clonotype: This may come from a read error, since a much larger clone is one base off. The V gene is TRBV12-3 or TRBV12-4, the J gene TRBJ2-1, with D tentatively TRBD2 (8 bases). V was cut by 7 bases and J by 2 bases, with 24 bases left in between. CDR3 length: 18 amino acids. The CDR3 loop is CASTIRRGREDAYNEQFF. The CDR3 DNA is TGTGCCAGCACCATCCGGAGGGGGCGGGAGGACGCCTACAATGAGCAGTTCTTC.

This chain links TRBV18 with TRBJ1-5; tentatively, D is TRBD1 (5 bases). Germline V lookup: CDR1 KGHSH, CDR2 LQKENI. Trimming removed 3 bases at V and 4 bases at J, with 16 bases between. This CDR3 is built from 16 residues. Here the CDR3 reads CASSPLGRGYNQPQHF. CDR3 in DNA: TGTGCCAGCTCACCCCTTGGACGGGGGTATAATCAGCCCCAGCATTTT.

The chain is built from TRBV20-1 and TRBJ2-7; D is uncertain. The CDR3 contains 15 residues. The germline CDR1 and CDR2 sequences are DFQATT and SNEGSKA (reference sequence). Deletions cut 1 base from V and 6 bases from J, with 19 bases between. The CDR3 here is CSARVLPTASGEQYF. The CDR3 region has the DNA TGCAGTGCTAGAGTGCTACCTACAGCGTCGGGCGAGCAGTACTTC.

This clonotype was seen at least ten times. This chain joins TRBV2 and TRBJ2-1; TRBD1 matches at 9 bases. Looked up from germline, CDR1 is SNHLY and CDR2 is FYNNEI. This CDR3 has 14 amino acids. With 7 bases clipped from V and 7 bases from J, the junction kept 8 bases outside the gene matches. The CDR3 coding sequence is TGTGCCAGCACGAAGGACAGGGGTTTGAATGAGCAGTTCTTC. Translating gives CASTKDRGLNEQFF.

This clonotype was detected only a few times. The chain carries TRBV7-8 and TRBJ1-5, with a tentative D call TRBD1 (6 bases). The V gene lost 4 bases and the J gene lost 3 bases, with 16 bases spanning the gap. CDR3 length: 16 residues. Per germline, CDR1 SGHVS and CDR2 FQNEAQ. This chain's CDR3 is CASSSKTGRANQPQHF. The CDR3 nucleotides read TGTGCCAGCAGCTCCAAGACAGGCCGGGCCAATCAGCCCCAGCATTTT.

The chain employs TRBV29-1 and TRBJ1-2; D gene unclear. Per the germline V gene, CDR1 is SQVTM and CDR2 is ANQGSEA. The CDR3 totals 10 residues. Trimming pared 0 bases from V and 8 bases from J, leaving 4 bases between. The CDR3 bases are TGCAGCGTTGAAGATCTAGGCTACACCTTC. Translating gives CSVEDLGYTF.

At least ten counts were recorded for this clonotype. This chain connects TRBV5-5 to TRBJ1-1, with 8 bases fitting TRBD1. The CDR3 is 16 residues long. V shed 2 bases and J 3 bases; nucleotides not matched to a gene: 9. Per germline, CDR1 SGHKS and CDR2 YYEKEE (reference sequence). As DNA, the CDR3 is TGTGCCAGCAGCTTCGGACAGGGAGGCATGTACACTGAAGCTTTCTTT. Translated, it gives CASSFGQGGMYTEAFF. Full variable domain (rest looked up from reference TRBV5-5 and TRBJ1-1): DAGVTQSPTHLIKTRGQQVTLRCSPISGHKSVSWYQQVLGQGPQFIFQYYEKEERGRGNFPDRFSARQFPNYSSELNVNALLLGDSALYLCASSFGQGGMYTEAFFGQGTRLTVV.

The table lists this clonotype with a few counts. The gene calls are TRBV5-6 and TRBJ2-1; no clear D. V gave up 4 bases and J gave up 5 bases, with 16 bases separating them. The CDR3 covers 15 residues. Germline CDR1 is SGHDT and CDR2 is YYEEEE. The CDR3 is CASSVGDGRDNEQFF. The CDR3 coding sequence is TGTGCCAGCAGCGTTGGCGACGGGCGAGACAATGAGCAGTTCTTC. Using reference TRBV5-6 and TRBJ2-1 for the parts outside the CDR3, the full variable domain is DAGVTQSPTHLIKTRGQQVTLRCSPKSGHDTVSWYQQALGQGPQFIFQYYEEEERQRGNFPDRFSGHQFPNYSSELNVNALLLGDSALYLCASSVGDGRDNEQFFGPGTRLTVL.

This clonotype has only a few counts. This may come from a read error, since a much larger clone is one base off. The V gene is TRBV6-1, the J gene TRBJ2-1; TRBD2 aligns across 13 bases. This CDR3 has 15 residues. Germline CDR1 and CDR2: MNHNS and SASEGT. The DNA for the CDR3 is TGTGCCAGCAGTGGGACTAGCGGGAGTTACAATGGGCAGTTCTTC. This translates into CASSGTSGSYNGQFF.

This clonotype has more than one count but fewer than ten. V and J are TRBV19 and TRBJ1-6, with TRBD1 identical over 7 bases. After removal of 4 bases from V and 3 bases from J, the junction contained 6 bases not matched to a gene. The CDR3 consists of 16 residues. The germline CDR1 and CDR2 sequences are LNHDA and SQIVND (reference sequence). DNA of the CDR3: TGTGCCAGTAGTACGCCGACAGGGAGCTATAATTCACCCCTCCACTTT. Its translation: CASSTPTGSYNSPLHF.